The 12 T cell receptor beta chains reported below all come from one sample, sequenced in a study of T cell repertoires in ileal Crohn's disease. Sequenced by immunoSEQ multiplex PCR; TCRdb stores in-frame clones only, minus some. The repertoire holds 4,000 or so clones, 60% to 80% seen once, with over 10% in the top ten. The time point was: neoterminal ileum biopsy at postoperative endoscopy, about 6 months after surgery. The sample taken for sequencing was ileal tissue. The receptors come from an adult with Crohn's disease.

The chain couples TRBV5-5 to TRBJ1-2; 7 bases map to TRBD1. CDR3 length: 13 amino acids. After removal of 5 bases from V and 5 bases from J, the junction contained 6 bases not matched to a gene. Per the germline V gene, CDR1 is SGHKS and CDR2 is YYEKEE (reference sequence). DNA for the CDR3: TGTGCCAGCAGATCTGACAGGGAGTATGGCTACACCTTC. Its translation: CASRSDREYGYTF. The full variable domain, with the rest looked up from reference TRBV5-5 and TRBJ1-2, is DAGVTQSPTHLIKTRGQQVTLRCSPISGHKSVSWYQQVLGQGPQFIFQYYEKEERGRGNFPDRFSARQFPNYSSELNVNALLLGDSALYLCASRSDREYGYTFGSGTRLTVV.

This chain connects TRBV19 to TRBJ2-3; 8 nucleotides agree with TRBD1. V gave up 9 bases and J gave up 6 bases; unmatched junction bases: 11. The CDR3 covers 14 residues. CDR1 and CDR2 from the germline V gene are LNHDA and SQIVND (reference sequence). The CDR3 DNA reads as TGTGCCAGCGCAACCGCCACAGGGGGGGATACGCAGTATTTT. Protein sequence: CASATATGGDTQYF.

This chain connects TRBV7-8 to TRBJ2-1, with TRBD2 matching over 12 bases. J lost 6 bases, V lost 8 bases, and 8 bases had no gene match. The CDR3 consists of 15 residues. Germline-derived CDR1 and CDR2 are SGHVS and FQNEAQ. The CDR3 region is CASGQLAGGLNEQFF. The CDR3 coding sequence is TGTGCCAGCGGGCAACTAGCGGGGGGCCTCAATGAGCAGTTCTTC.

The rearrangement joins TRBV4-1 to TRBJ1-3; D possibly corresponds to TRBD1 (5 bases). V was clipped by 0 bases and J by 0 bases, with 15 bases between them. CDR1 and CDR2 from the germline V gene are MGHRA and YSYEKL. The CDR3 extends over 18 amino acids. The CDR3 bases are TGCGCCAGCAGCCAAGATCCGGTACAGGAGAGCTCTGGAAACACCATATATTTT. It yields the protein CASSQDPVQESSGNTIYF.

V gene TRBV5-1 combines with J gene TRBJ2-5; tentative D call: TRBD1 (5 bases). There are 14 residues in the CDR3. Germline V gene sequence: CDR1 SGHRS, CDR2 YFSETQ. Trimming removed 2 bases from V and 2 bases from J, with 10 bases in between. The CDR3 sequence is CASSFSAGQETQYF. CDR3 nucleotides: TGCGCCAGCAGCTTTTCGGCAGGGCAAGAGACCCAGTACTTC.

The CDR3 region is CASSTSFTGTGSYNEQFF. CDR3 DNA sequence: TGTGCCAGCAGTACATCCTTCACCGGGACAGGCTCCTACAATGAGCAGTTCTTC. The chain carries TRBV25-1 and TRBJ2-1, with 8 bases identical to TRBD1. Germline V gene data show CDR1 as MGHDK and CDR2 as SYGVNS. The CDR3 is 18 amino acids. V was clipped by 5 bases and J by 0 bases; unmatched bases: 12.

V is TRBV29-1 and J is TRBJ1-2; D unresolved. Germline V gene sequence: CDR1 SQVTM, CDR2 ANQGSEA. The CDR3 is made up of 12 amino acids. V was pared by 3 bases and J by 4 bases, with 9 bases between. CDR3 region: CSVEWQRYGYTF. The DNA for the CDR3 is TGCAGCGTTGAGTGGCAGCGCTATGGCTACACCTTC.

This clone was recorded once. V and J are TRBV7-9 and TRBJ1-3; maybe TRBD1 (6 bases). Germline CDR1 and CDR2: SEHNR and FQNEAQ (reference sequence). V shed 5 bases and J shed 0 bases, with 14 bases lying between them. CDR3 length equals 16 residues. The CDR3 DNA follows: TGTGCCAGCAGCCTAAACCGGGACATCTCTGGAAACACCATATATTTT. It codes for CASSLNRDISGNTIYF.

This chain links TRBV5-4 with TRBJ1-2; D unclear. The CDR3 runs 13 residues. V was trimmed by 0 bases and J by 3 bases, leaving 6 bases between them. The germline CDR1 and CDR2 sequences are SGHNT and YYREEE (reference sequence). The CDR3 here is CASSLGGYYGYTF. CDR3 bases: TGTGCCAGCAGCTTGGGAGGATACTATGGCTACACCTTC.

The chain joins TRBV4-2 to TRBJ2-2, with D possibly matching TRBD2 (6 bases). V was trimmed by 0 bases and J by 4 bases, leaving 15 bases between them. This CDR3 contains 17 residues. Germline CDR1 reads LGHNA; CDR2 reads YNFKEQ. The CDR3 region is CASSQDPRGIGTGELFF. CDR3 in DNA: TGTGCCAGCAGCCAAGATCCCCGGGGGATTGGCACCGGGGAGCTGTTTTTT.

The V and J genes are TRBV9 and TRBJ2-5; 9 bases match TRBD1. V lost 4 bases, J lost 5 bases, and 9 bases stayed unmatched. The CDR3 is 15 amino acids. Germline V lookup: CDR1 SGDLS, CDR2 YYNGEE. For the CDR3, the DNA is TGTGCCAGCAGCCCGGGGACAGGGAGTGTGGAGACCCAGTACTTC. Protein sequence: CASSPGTGSVETQYF.

This clone came up a few times. This chain joins TRBV30 and TRBJ1-6; D remains unclear. Germline V lookup: CDR1 GTSNPN, CDR2 SVGIG (reference sequence). This CDR3 region has 13 residues. V was clipped by 2 bases and J by 8 bases, with 10 bases between them. In nucleotides, the CDR3 is TGTGCCTGGAGTTCCCTCTTCTATTCACCCCTCCACTTT. Its translation is CAWSSLFYSPLHF.